The rows below give T cell receptor beta chains drawn from one sample of a study of OX40 agonist ivuxolimab in advanced cancers. The data were produced by immunoSEQ multiplex PCR, yet TCRdb's version contains in-frame clones alone and is incomplete. Of fewer than 85,000 clones listed, about 88% are singletons. This specimen consisted of CD4+ or CD8+ T cells sorted from blood, obtained in a trial of the OX40 agonist ivuxolimab. The receptors derive from an adult with an advanced solid tumor such as melanoma, head and neck, liver or kidney cancer. Each CDR3 is given with its conserved first and last residue. D genes are given only for firm matches. Size is omitted from some rows. Given values are once, few, many or a class for expanded clones.

clone size: once
CDR3 length: 15
J gene: TRBJ1-2
V gene: TRBV7-9
D gene: TRBD1
CDR3 DNA: TGTGCCAGCAGCCCTCAGGGGGGGGGCTTACGTGGCTACACCTTC
CDR3 protein: CASSPQGGGLRGYTF

clone size: NA
CDR3 length: 15
J gene: TRBJ1-3
V gene: TRBV5-4
D gene: NA
CDR3 DNA: TGTGCCAGCAGCTTGGCAGGGGTCTCTGGAAACACCATATATTTT
CDR3 protein: CASSLAGVSGNTIYF

clone size: NA
CDR3 length: 14
J gene: TRBJ2-7
V gene: TRBV7-9
D gene: TRBD1
CDR3 DNA: TGTGCCAGCAGCTTCGGGACAGACTTCTACGAGCAGTACTTC
CDR3 protein: CASSFGTDFYEQYF

clone size: few
CDR3 length: 15
J gene: TRBJ2-2
V gene: TRBV5-4
D gene: TRBD1
CDR3 DNA: TGTGCCAGCAGCCCCGGACAGGGTAACACCGGGGAGCTGTTTTTT
CDR3 protein: CASSPGQGNTGELFF

clone size: NA
CDR3 length: 15
J gene: TRBJ2-7
V gene: TRBV6-6
D gene: TRBD2
CDR3 DNA: TGTGCCAGCAGATCCCCCGGGACTAGTCTTTACGAGCAGTACTTC
CDR3 protein: CASRSPGTSLYEQYF

clone size: NA
CDR3 length: 17
J gene: TRBJ1-5
V gene: TRBV7-8
D gene: TRBD1
CDR3 DNA: TGTGCCAGCAGCCGTGCCATGGATGGCAGGGGGAATCAGCCCCAGCATTTT
CDR3 protein: CASSRAMDGRGNQPQHF

clone size: NA
CDR3 length: 15
J gene: TRBJ1-1
V gene: TRBV11-2
D gene: NA
CDR3 DNA: TGTGCCAGCAGTCAACGACAGCTAAGGAACACTGAAGCTTTCTTT
CDR3 protein: CASSQRQLRNTEAFF

clone size: NA
CDR3 length: 14
J gene: TRBJ1-2
V gene: TRBV2
D gene: NA
CDR3 DNA: TGTGCCAGCAGTGATCTGACGGGAAGCTATGGCTACACCTTC
CDR3 protein: CASSDLTGSYGYTF

clone size: NA
CDR3 length: 14
J gene: TRBJ2-7
V gene: TRBV29-1
D gene: TRBD1
CDR3 DNA: TGCAGCGCTACCCCCACAGGGGTCTCCTACGAGCAGTACTTC
CDR3 protein: CSATPTGVSYEQYF

clone size: NA
CDR3 length: 14
J gene: TRBJ2-7
V gene: TRBV5-4
D gene: TRBD2
CDR3 DNA: TGTGCCAGCAGCTTGAGACTAGCGGGATCCGAGCAGTACTTC
CDR3 protein: CASSLRLAGSEQYF

clone size: NA
CDR3 length: 15
J gene: TRBJ1-2
V gene: TRBV6-1
D gene: NA
CDR3 DNA: TGTGCCAGCACTCCAAACACAGCTTCTAACTATGGCTACACCTTC
CDR3 protein: CASTPNTASNYGYTF

clone size: once
CDR3 length: 14
J gene: TRBJ1-4
V gene: TRBV5-1
D gene: NA
CDR3 DNA: TGCGCCAGCAGACTCTGGGCAACTAATGAAAAACTGTTTTTT
CDR3 protein: CASRLWATNEKLFF

clone size: NA
CDR3 length: 17
J gene: TRBJ2-2
V gene: TRBV11-2
D gene: TRBD2
CDR3 DNA: TGTGCCAGCAGCTCCCGACTAGCGGGGGGGCATACCGGGGAGCTGTTTTTT
CDR3 protein: CASSSRLAGGHTGELFF

clone size: once
CDR3 length: 15
J gene: TRBJ1-2
V gene: TRBV7-2
D gene: NA
CDR3 DNA: TGTGCCAGCAGCTTAGGGTACAGCGCTAACTATGGCTACACCTTC
CDR3 protein: CASSLGYSANYGYTF

clone size: NA
CDR3 length: 14
J gene: TRBJ2-7
V gene: TRBV30
D gene: NA
CDR3 DNA: TGTGCCCTTAGTACGTCAGGGGAAACCTACGAGCAGTACTTC
CDR3 protein: CALSTSGETYEQYF

clone size: NA
CDR3 length: 13
J gene: TRBJ2-3
V gene: TRBV19
D gene: TRBD2
CDR3 DNA: TGTGCCAGCTGGGAGGGTAGCACAGATACGCAGTATTTT
CDR3 protein: CASWEGSTDTQYF

clone size: NA
CDR3 length: 15
J gene: TRBJ1-2
V gene: TRBV2
D gene: TRBD1
CDR3 DNA: TGTGCCAGCAGCTCGATTGGACAGGGTGTCTATGGCTACACCTTC
CDR3 protein: CASSSIGQGVYGYTF

clone size: NA
CDR3 length: 16
J gene: TRBJ2-1
V gene: TRBV11-3
D gene: TRBD1
CDR3 DNA: TGTGCCAGCAGCTTATTTGGTGGTGGGGACAGCAATGAGCAGTTCTTC
CDR3 protein: CASSLFGGGDSNEQFF

clone size: NA
CDR3 length: 14
J gene: TRBJ2-1
V gene: TRBV6-6
D gene: TRBD1
CDR3 DNA: TGTGCCAGCAGCCGCCGGACAGGGTGGAATGAGCAGTTCTTC
CDR3 protein: CASSRRTGWNEQFF

clone size: NA
CDR3 length: 14
J gene: TRBJ1-2
V gene: TRBV7-9
D gene: NA
CDR3 DNA: TGTGCCAGCAGCTTATCTTTGAAGAACTATGGCTACACCTTC
CDR3 protein: CASSLSLKNYGYTF

clone size: NA
CDR3 length: 15
J gene: TRBJ2-3
V gene: TRBV6-6
D gene: TRBD2
CDR3 DNA: TGTGCCAGCAGGCACGGACTAGCGGGCACAGATACGCAGTATTTT
CDR3 protein: CASRHGLAGTDTQYF

clone size: NA
CDR3 length: 14
J gene: TRBJ2-5
V gene: TRBV5-4
D gene: NA
CDR3 DNA: TGTGCCAGCAGCTTGGACAGGGAACAAGAGACCCAGTACTTC
CDR3 protein: CASSLDREQETQYF

clone size: NA
CDR3 length: 13
J gene: TRBJ1-1
V gene: TRBV28
D gene: NA
CDR3 DNA: TGTGCCAGCAGTTTAGGGGGGCGGACTGAAGCTTTCTTT
CDR3 protein: CASSLGGRTEAFF

clone size: NA
CDR3 length: 12
J gene: TRBJ1-1
V gene: TRBV10-3
D gene: NA
CDR3 DNA: TGTGCCATCAGTGAGGGGAAGCATGAAGCTTTCTTT
CDR3 protein: CAISEGKHEAFF

clone size: once
CDR3 length: 16
J gene: TRBJ2-3
V gene: TRBV6-6
D gene: NA
CDR3 DNA: TGTGCCAGCAGCCCACACTCTAGGGGGTTCACAGATACGCAGTATTTT
CDR3 protein: CASSPHSRGFTDTQYF

clone size: NA
CDR3 length: 18
J gene: TRBJ1-2
V gene: TRBV4-2
D gene: TRBD1
CDR3 DNA: TGTGCCAGCAGCCAAGTAGTACAGGGGGAGGGGGCAGACTATGGCTACACCTTC
CDR3 protein: CASSQVVQGEGADYGYTF

clone size: NA
CDR3 length: 16
J gene: TRBJ2-1
V gene: TRBV5-1
D gene: NA
CDR3 DNA: TGCGCCAGCAGCTTGGCCCTACAGGTGGGATACAATGAGCAGTTCTTC
CDR3 protein: CASSLALQVGYNEQFF

clone size: NA
CDR3 length: 14
J gene: TRBJ2-7
V gene: TRBV5-4
D gene: TRBD2
CDR3 DNA: TGTGCCAGCAGCATTAGCGGGATCTCCTACGAGCAGTACTTC
CDR3 protein: CASSISGISYEQYF

clone size: NA
CDR3 length: 21
J gene: TRBJ2-2
V gene: TRBV4-1
D gene: TRBD2
CDR3 DNA: TGCGCCAGCAGCCAAGATGAACTCTACGGGAATCTAGCGGGAGGGGATCGGGAGCTGTTTTTT
CDR3 protein: CASSQDELYGNLAGGDRELFF

clone size: NA
CDR3 length: 13
J gene: TRBJ2-1
V gene: TRBV7-9
D gene: NA
CDR3 DNA: TGTGCCAGCAGCTTCCCTAGCGTTCGGGAGCAGTTCTTC
CDR3 protein: CASSFPSVREQFF

clone size: NA
CDR3 length: 14
J gene: TRBJ2-7
V gene: TRBV7-9
D gene: NA
CDR3 DNA: TGTGCCAGCAGCTTAGGGGATTCCTCCTACGAGCAGTACTTC
CDR3 protein: CASSLGDSSYEQYF

clone size: NA
CDR3 length: 15
J gene: TRBJ2-5
V gene: TRBV12-5
D gene: NA
CDR3 DNA: TGTGCTAGTGGTTTGGTAGGGAAGCTCCAAGAGACCCAGTACTTC
CDR3 protein: CASGLVGKLQETQYF

clone size: once
CDR3 length: 14
J gene: TRBJ2-5
V gene: TRBV19
D gene: NA
CDR3 DNA: TGTGCCAGTAGTATAACGGTCGACCAAGAGACCCAGTACTTC
CDR3 protein: CASSITVDQETQYF

clone size: NA
CDR3 length: 15
J gene: TRBJ2-7
V gene: TRBV5-4
D gene: TRBD2
CDR3 DNA: TGTGCCAGCAGCTTGGACCTAGCGGGGGGGTACGAGCAGCACTTC
CDR3 protein: CASSLDLAGGYEQHF

clone size: NA
CDR3 length: 11
J gene: TRBJ2-3
V gene: TRBV6-6
D gene: NA
CDR3 DNA: TGTGCCAGCAGACTAACAGATACGCAGTATTTT
CDR3 protein: CASRLTDTQYF

clone size: NA
CDR3 length: 14
J gene: TRBJ1-1
V gene: TRBV6-4
D gene: NA
CDR3 DNA: TGTGCCAGCAGTGCCAACCAGGGGAACACTGAAGCTTTCTTT
CDR3 protein: CASSANQGNTEAFF

clone size: NA
CDR3 length: 11
J gene: TRBJ1-2
V gene: TRBV30
D gene: NA
CDR3 DNA: TGTGCCTGGAGTGTCTTGTATGGCTACACCTTC
CDR3 protein: CAWSVLYGYTF

clone size: NA
CDR3 length: 19
J gene: TRBJ1-1
V gene: TRBV5-1
D gene: NA
CDR3 DNA: TGCGCCAGCAGCCGTCCGCCCCCAGGGGATGATAAAATGAACACTGAAGCTTTCTTT
CDR3 protein: CASSRPPPGDDKMNTEAFF

clone size: NA
CDR3 length: 14
J gene: TRBJ2-5
V gene: TRBV7-2
D gene: TRBD1
CDR3 DNA: TGTGCCAGCAGCTTAAACAGGGGGGCGAAGACCCAGTACTTC
CDR3 protein: CASSLNRGAKTQYF

clone size: NA
CDR3 length: 15
J gene: TRBJ1-1
V gene: TRBV9
D gene: NA
CDR3 DNA: TGTGCCAGCAGCGTAGAATCCATAGGGAACACTGAAGCTTTCTTT
CDR3 protein: CASSVESIGNTEAFF

clone size: NA
CDR3 length: 15
J gene: TRBJ2-3
V gene: TRBV2
D gene: TRBD2
CDR3 DNA: TGTGCCAGCTCGAGCCTGCGGGGGGGCACAGATACGCAGTATTTT
CDR3 protein: CASSSLRGGTDTQYF

clone size: NA
CDR3 length: 14
J gene: TRBJ2-5
V gene: TRBV5-1
D gene: NA
CDR3 DNA: TGCGCCAGCAGGGGCGGGACAGTAGGGGAGACCCAGTACTTC
CDR3 protein: CASRGGTVGETQYF

clone size: NA
CDR3 length: 16
J gene: TRBJ2-5
V gene: TRBV4-3
D gene: TRBD1
CDR3 DNA: TGCGCCAGCAGCCAAGCCTGGACAGGGGTCGGAGAGACCCAGTACTTC
CDR3 protein: CASSQAWTGVGETQYF

clone size: NA
CDR3 length: 18
J gene: TRBJ2-2
V gene: TRBV2
D gene: TRBD1
CDR3 DNA: TGTGCCAGCAGTGGGGGAGCGGGTGGAACAGGGGGCACCGGGGAGCTGTTTTTT
CDR3 protein: CASSGGAGGTGGTGELFF

clone size: NA
CDR3 length: 17
J gene: TRBJ2-5
V gene: TRBV7-2
D gene: TRBD2
CDR3 DNA: TGTGCCAGCAGTCAAGGACTAGCGGGGGGCGCCGGGAAGACCCAGTACTTC
CDR3 protein: CASSQGLAGGAGKTQYF

clone size: NA
CDR3 length: 16
J gene: TRBJ2-2
V gene: TRBV19
D gene: TRBD1
CDR3 DNA: TGTGCCAGTAGTATCTCAGGGGGCGCGTACACCGGGGAGCTGTTTTTT
CDR3 protein: CASSISGGAYTGELFF

clone size: few
CDR3 length: 16
J gene: TRBJ2-1
V gene: TRBV19
D gene: TRBD2
CDR3 DNA: TGTGCCAGTAGTATTGGGAGGAGCGGGAGTCAAGATGAGCAGTTCTTC
CDR3 protein: CASSIGRSGSQDEQFF

clone size: NA
CDR3 length: 15
J gene: TRBJ1-5
V gene: TRBV15
D gene: NA
CDR3 DNA: TGTGCCACCAGCAGAGTAGTTTATAGCAATCAGCCCCAGCATTTT
CDR3 protein: CATSRVVYSNQPQHF

clone size: NA
CDR3 length: 16
J gene: TRBJ2-1
V gene: TRBV7-9
D gene: TRBD2
CDR3 DNA: TGTGCCAGCAGCTTAGGCCTCGGACTAGCCTACAATGAGCAGTTCTTC
CDR3 protein: CASSLGLGLAYNEQFF

clone size: NA
CDR3 length: 14
J gene: TRBJ2-7
V gene: TRBV6-1
D gene: NA
CDR3 DNA: TGTGCCAGCAGTGAAGACGTGGTTATCCCCCGGGAGTACTTC
CDR3 protein: CASSEDVVIPREYF

clone size: NA
CDR3 length: 13
J gene: TRBJ2-7
V gene: TRBV11-2
D gene: NA
CDR3 DNA: TGTGCCAGCAGCCGGGACCCGACCTACGAGCAGTACTTC
CDR3 protein: CASSRDPTYEQYF

clone size: NA
CDR3 length: 15
J gene: TRBJ2-1
V gene: TRBV11-3
D gene: TRBD2
CDR3 DNA: TGTGCCAGCAGCTTAGGGGGGAGGGATATCGATGAGCAGTTCTTC
CDR3 protein: CASSLGGRDIDEQFF

clone size: NA
CDR3 length: 15
J gene: TRBJ2-7
V gene: TRBV9
D gene: TRBD1
CDR3 DNA: TGTGCCAGCAGCCTGACAGGGACCTTCCCTTATGAGCAGTACTTC
CDR3 protein: CASSLTGTFPYEQYF

clone size: few
CDR3 length: 15
J gene: TRBJ2-1
V gene: TRBV5-1
D gene: TRBD2
CDR3 DNA: TGCGCCAGCAGCTCCCCTAGCGGGAACTACAATGAGCAGTTCTTC
CDR3 protein: CASSSPSGNYNEQFF

clone size: NA
CDR3 length: 17
J gene: TRBJ2-4
V gene: TRBV15
D gene: TRBD1
CDR3 DNA: TGTGCCACCAGCGAACCGGGACAGGGTATAGCCAAAAACATTCAGTACTTC
CDR3 protein: CATSEPGQGIAKNIQYF

clone size: NA
CDR3 length: 14
J gene: TRBJ2-5
V gene: TRBV5-5
D gene: NA
CDR3 DNA: TGTGCCAGCAGCCCACCTTTGCTGCAAGAGACCCAGTACTTC
CDR3 protein: CASSPPLLQETQYF

clone size: NA
CDR3 length: 12
J gene: TRBJ2-7
V gene: TRBV11-2
D gene: NA
CDR3 DNA: TGTGCCAGCAGCCCGCAGGGCTACGAGCAGTACTTC
CDR3 protein: CASSPQGYEQYF

clone size: NA
CDR3 length: 15
J gene: TRBJ1-2
V gene: TRBV16
D gene: NA
CDR3 DNA: TGTGCCAGCAGCCAAGGGACACAGCCCTCGTATGGCTACACCTTC
CDR3 protein: CASSQGTQPSYGYTF

clone size: NA
CDR3 length: 15
J gene: TRBJ2-3
V gene: TRBV5-8
D gene: TRBD1
CDR3 DNA: TGTGCCAGCAGCTCCGGACAGGGGGACACAGATACGCAGTATTTT
CDR3 protein: CASSSGQGDTDTQYF

clone size: NA
CDR3 length: 16
J gene: TRBJ2-5
V gene: TRBV7-2
D gene: NA
CDR3 DNA: TGTGCCAGCAGCTTAGTCGGATTGACAGGGAGGGAGACCCAGTACTTC
CDR3 protein: CASSLVGLTGRETQYF